The rows below give T cell receptor beta chains drawn from one sample of a study of identifying expanded T cells in peripheral blood. Sequenced by immunoSEQ multiplex PCR; TCRdb stores in-frame clones only, minus some. The sample has about 98,000 clones; 70% to 90% are singletons. Sequencing input: blood. These receptors originate from a person aged 18 to 69 in good health. CDR3s include the opening cysteine and the closing phenylalanine or tryptophan. Fields, in order: J gene, clone size, D gene, V gene, CDR3 protein, CDR3 DNA. The D gene is left open where the match is weak. Clone size is not always given. Where it is, it says once, few, many or a class for expanded clones.

TRBJ2-7,-,-,TRBV18,CASSRDQGLYEQYF,TGTGCCAGCTCAAGAGATCAGGGTTTATACGAGCAGTACTTC
TRBJ1-5,once,-,TRBV10-3,CAISEPSLNQPQHF,TGTGCCATCAGTGAGCCCTCCCTGAATCAGCCCCAGCATTTT
TRBJ1-2,-,-,TRBV25-1,CASIGSSTNYGYTF,TGTGCCAGCATTGGTTCCAGCACTAACTATGGCTACACCTTC
TRBJ1-1,-,-,TRBV21-1,CASSTSRGSDTEAFF,TGTGCCAGCAGCACATCCAGGGGTAGTGATACTGAAGCTTTCTTT
TRBJ1-6,-,TRBD1,TRBV27,CASGDRDSPLHF,TGTGCCAGCGGCGACAGGGATTCACCCCTCCACTTT
TRBJ2-7,once,-,TRBV15,CATSREGQGPYYEQYF,TGTGCCACCAGCAGAGAAGGGCAGGGACCCTACTACGAGCAGTACTTC
TRBJ2-3,-,-,TRBV27,CASSPWTGGDTQYF,TGTGCCAGCAGTCCGTGGACCGGGGGAGATACGCAGTATTTT
TRBJ2-3,-,TRBD1,TRBV28,CASSYGQGRFGDTQYF,TGTGCCAGCAGCTACGGACAGGGAAGATTTGGAGATACGCAGTATTTT
TRBJ1-4,-,-,TRBV7-2,CASSLGRGTNEKLFF,TGTGCCAGCAGCTTAGGCCGGGGAACTAATGAAAAACTGTTTTTT
TRBJ1-1,-,-,TRBV14,CASSQDLRSTEAFF,TGTGCCAGCAGCCAAGATCTCAGATCCACTGAAGCTTTCTTT
TRBJ2-3,-,-,TRBV28,CASSLRAGADTQYF,TGTGCCAGCAGTTTAAGGGCAGGGGCAGATACGCAGTATTTT
TRBJ2-7,-,-,TRBV4-2,CASSQGRGEQYF,TGTGCCAGCAGCCAAGGTCGGGGGGAGCAGTACTTC
TRBJ2-7,-,TRBD1,TRBV11-2,CASSPRGQGSYEQYF,TGTGCCAGCAGCCCTCGGGGACAGGGTTCCTACGAGCAGTACTTC
TRBJ1-5,-,-,TRBV19,CASSIGGRSNQPQHF,TGTGCCAGTAGTATCGGGGGGCGGAGCAATCAGCCCCAGCATTTT
TRBJ2-7,-,-,TRBV18,CASSPGSYEQYF,TGTGCCAGCTCACCAGGGTCCTACGAGCAGTACTTC
TRBJ1-4,once,-,TRBV2,CASSERSFTNEKLFF,TGTGCCAGCAGTGAACGGTCATTCACTAATGAAAAACTGTTTTTT
TRBJ1-2,-,TRBD1,TRBV10-3,CAISRQGRDYGYTF,TGTGCCATCAGCCGACAGGGCCGGGACTATGGCTACACCTTC
TRBJ2-3,-,-,TRBV19,CASSPMGQDDTQYF,TGTGCCAGTAGCCCAATGGGGCAGGACGATACGCAGTATTTT
TRBJ2-7,-,TRBD2,TRBV19,CASSTLGLAGDRPYEQYF,TGTGCCAGTAGTACCCTAGGACTAGCGGGGGATCGGCCATACGAGCAGTACTTC
TRBJ2-7,-,-,TRBV5-6,CASSLASTYEQYF,TGTGCCAGCAGCTTGGCCTCTACCTACGAGCAGTACTTC
TRBJ2-4,once,-,TRBV21-1,CASSKVGSGSDRVWAKNIQYF,-
TRBJ2-1,-,TRBD2,TRBV11-3,CASSSGLARNEQFF,TGTGCCAGCAGCTCCGGACTAGCGCGGAATGAGCAGTTCTTC
TRBJ2-1,-,TRBD2,TRBV5-1,CASSFPGLAGGSSYNEQFF,TGCGCCAGCAGCTTCCCGGGACTAGCGGGAGGGAGCTCCTACAATGAGCAGTTCTTC
TRBJ2-7,-,TRBD1,TRBV5-1,CASSLPAVQGASYEQYF,TGCGCCAGCAGCTTGCCGGCGGTACAGGGGGCCTCCTACGAGCAGTACTTC
TRBJ2-5,-,TRBD1,TRBV5-1,CASRGGTGNQETQYF,TGCGCCAGCAGAGGGGGGACAGGGAATCAAGAGACCCAGTACTTC
TRBJ1-4,-,-,TRBV4-1,CASSPINEKLFF,TGCGCCAGCAGCCCCATAAATGAAAAACTGTTTTTT
TRBJ2-7,-,-,TRBV21-1,CASGIAAVYEQYF,TGTGCCAGCGGAATCGCGGCAGTATACGAGCAGTACTTC
TRBJ1-1,-,-,TRBV19,CASSITTSNTEAFF,TGTGCCAGTAGTATAACAACCTCGAACACTGAAGCTTTCTTT
TRBJ2-7,-,TRBD2,TRBV11-1,CASSLGPGGFYEQYF,TGTGCCAGCAGCTTAGGACCGGGGGGATTCTACGAGCAGTACTTC
TRBJ2-7,once,-,TRBV25-1,CASSDIRGFAYEQYF,TGTGCCAGCAGTGATATTAGGGGTTTCGCCTACGAGCAGTACTTC
TRBJ1-5,-,-,TRBV7-9,CASSLDGYSNQPQHF,TGTGCCAGCAGCTTAGACGGATATAGCAATCAGCCCCAGCATTTT
TRBJ2-7,few,-,TRBV6-6,CASSTPGREQYF,TGTGCCAGCAGTACCCCGGGTCGGGAGCAGTACTTC
TRBJ2-7,-,-,TRBV11-2,CASSLSGLILSYEQYF,TGTGCCAGCAGCTTATCCGGGCTCATCCTTTCCTACGAGCAGTACTTC
TRBJ2-2,-,-,TRBV2,CAGGRLVAGELFF,TGTGCCGGGGGACGACTAGTTGCCGGGGAGCTGTTTTTT
TRBJ2-7,-,TRBD2,TRBV5-1,CASSAPGTRQWEQYF,TGCGCCAGCAGCGCGCCCGGGACTAGGCAGTGGGAGCAGTACTTC
TRBJ2-1,-,-,TRBV18,CASRTRDVGNEQFF,TGTGCCAGCCGAACAAGGGACGTTGGGAATGAGCAGTTCTTC
TRBJ2-3,-,-,TRBV10-1,CASSESKLEELTDTQYF,TGCGCCAGCAGTGAGTCGAAATTGGAGGAGTTAACAGATACGCAGTATTTT
TRBJ1-3,-,TRBD1,TRBV18,CASSPPGQGRDTIYF,TGTGCCAGCTCACCTCCCGGACAGGGACGAGACACCATATATTTT
TRBJ2-7,-,-,TRBV18,CASSQTGPGYEQYF,TGTGCCAGCTCACAAACAGGTCCCGGTTACGAGCAGTACTTC
TRBJ2-1,-,-,TRBV7-9,CASSLDRLDNEQFF,TGTGCCAGCAGCTTAGACAGGCTTGACAATGAGCAGTTCTTC
TRBJ1-1,-,TRBD1,TRBV5-1,CASSLEDRVGTEAFF,TGCGCCAGCAGCCTTGAGGACAGGGTGGGCACTGAAGCTTTCTTT
TRBJ1-5,once,-,TRBV28,CASSPPTGNQPQHF,TGTGCCAGCAGTCCTCCGACAGGTAATCAGCCCCAGCATTTT